The present T cell receptor (beta chain) was sequenced within a study of cytomegalovirus exposure and HLA in healthy donors. Overall study context: The study's early data release held about 80 million unique TCRs from HLA-typed donors.

The CDR3 is made up of 15 amino acids. V trimming: 1 base; J trimming: 1 base; junction bases outside the gene matches: 1. From germline, CDR1 is LGHNA and CDR2 YNFKEQ. It was with 60 Vbeta and 13 Jbeta primers that the PCR ran. The table came from immunoSEQ multiplex PCR; TCRdb's copy has only in-frame clones and leaves some out. The record lists approximately 80,000 clones, of which the ten most abundant hold 3.5% to 4%. The sequenced material came from PBMCs. This clonotype originated in a young man in good health and CMV-seropositive. The chain has TRBV4-2 and TRBJ1-5, with TRBD1 identical over 7 bases. The CDR3 loop reads CASSQATGSNQPQHF. CDR3 DNA: TGTGCCAGCAGCCAAGCGACAGGGAGCAATCAGCCCCAGCATTTT.